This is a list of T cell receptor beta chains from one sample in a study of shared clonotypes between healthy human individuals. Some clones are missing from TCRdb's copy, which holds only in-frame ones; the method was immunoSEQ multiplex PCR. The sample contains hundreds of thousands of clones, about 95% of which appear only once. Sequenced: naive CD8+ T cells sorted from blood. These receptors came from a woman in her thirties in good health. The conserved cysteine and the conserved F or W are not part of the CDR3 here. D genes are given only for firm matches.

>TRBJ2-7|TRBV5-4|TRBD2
ASSRGLESYEQY
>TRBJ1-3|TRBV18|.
ASSPPYGETGNTIY
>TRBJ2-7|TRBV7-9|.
ASSLDYRPEQY
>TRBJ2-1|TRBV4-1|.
ASSQGEIAAHEQF
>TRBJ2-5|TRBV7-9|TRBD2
ASSNVGLAAPGTQY
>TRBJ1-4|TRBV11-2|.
ASSLGINEKLF
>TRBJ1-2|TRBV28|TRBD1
ASSLNPDRERYAGYT
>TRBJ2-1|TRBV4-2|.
ASSQDLKGEAYNEQF
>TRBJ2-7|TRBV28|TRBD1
ASSLGQGYRGSYEQY
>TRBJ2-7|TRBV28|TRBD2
ASSLSSGAYEQY
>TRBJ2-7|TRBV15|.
ATSDLSQYEQY
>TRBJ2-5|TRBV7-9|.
ASSVAGTSIKETQY
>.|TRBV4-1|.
ASSQGTSTFYEQY
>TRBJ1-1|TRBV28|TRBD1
ASSAQGRGNTEAF
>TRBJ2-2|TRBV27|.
ASSLSGGELF
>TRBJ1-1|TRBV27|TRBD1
ASSFQGTGRDFEAF
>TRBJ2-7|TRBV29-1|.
SVEAESRQY
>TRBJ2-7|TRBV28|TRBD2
ASSLVPLGRAEREQY
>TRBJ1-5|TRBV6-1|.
ASSEVGGGQPQH
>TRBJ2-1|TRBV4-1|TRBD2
ASSQIGTSGSYEQF
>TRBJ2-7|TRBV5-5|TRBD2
ASSYLGGTSSYEQY
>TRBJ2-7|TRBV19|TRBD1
ASSNGQGSYEQY
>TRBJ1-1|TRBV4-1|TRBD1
ASSQDTGENTEAF
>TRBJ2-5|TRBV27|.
AKPRGAIQETQY
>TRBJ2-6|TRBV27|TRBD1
ASSQLEAWTGPGANVLT
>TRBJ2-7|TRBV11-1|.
ASSPTAVTTSYEQY
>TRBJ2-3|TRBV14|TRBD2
ASSLAGVDTQY
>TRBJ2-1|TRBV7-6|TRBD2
ASSFLAGERGNEQF
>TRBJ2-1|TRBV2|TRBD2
ASSEVAGGLDEQF
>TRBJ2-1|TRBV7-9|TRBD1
ASSLPGQSANEQF
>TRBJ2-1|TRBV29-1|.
SVEGPGLANEQF
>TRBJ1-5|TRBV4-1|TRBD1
ASSPRDRASNQPQH
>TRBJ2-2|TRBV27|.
ASRLIGSPGELF
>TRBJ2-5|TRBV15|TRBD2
ATSGRLAGDETQY
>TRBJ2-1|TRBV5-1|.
ASSLRDRKLEQF
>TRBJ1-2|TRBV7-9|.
ASRLNRTRDPYGYT